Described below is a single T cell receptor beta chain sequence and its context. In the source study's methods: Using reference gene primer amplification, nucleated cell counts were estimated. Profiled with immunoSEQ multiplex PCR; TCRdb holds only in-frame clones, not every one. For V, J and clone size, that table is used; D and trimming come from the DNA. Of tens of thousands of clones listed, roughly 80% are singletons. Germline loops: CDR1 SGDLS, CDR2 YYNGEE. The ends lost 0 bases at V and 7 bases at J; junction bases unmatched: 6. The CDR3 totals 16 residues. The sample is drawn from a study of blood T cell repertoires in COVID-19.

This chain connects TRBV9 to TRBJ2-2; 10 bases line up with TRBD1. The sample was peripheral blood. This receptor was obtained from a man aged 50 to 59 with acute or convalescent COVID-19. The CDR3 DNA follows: TGTGCCAGCAGCGTAGTAGACAGGGGGCCAGGCGGGGAGCTGTTTTTT. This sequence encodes CASSVVDRGPGGELFF. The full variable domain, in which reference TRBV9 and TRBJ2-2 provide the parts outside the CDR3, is DSGVTQTPKHLITATGQRVTLRCSPRSGDLSVYWYQQSLDQGLQFLIQYYNGEERAKGNILERFSAQQFPDLHSELNLSSLELGDSALYFCASSVVDRGPGGELFFGEGSRLTVL.